The rows below give T cell receptor beta chains drawn from one sample of a study of T cells after yellow fever vaccination. TCRdb re-analysed the 5' RACE reads in MiXCR, keeping a single row per CDR3 protein. The sample includes 340,000 or so distinct CDR3 sequences, approximately 12% of them seen just once. The sample was CD4+ T cells sorted from PBMCs, taken 15 days after the yellow fever booster vaccination. These receptors came from a man aged 18-30 years who received the YFV17D yellow fever vaccine. The CDR3 runs from the conserved cysteine through the conserved F or W. A D gene is named only where the DNA matches it firmly. Clone size is given for some rows only: seen once, a few or many times, or a class if the clone is expanded.

j_call	v_call	clone_size	d_call	cdr3_aa	cdr3_nt
TRBJ2-5	TRBV15	few	TRBD1	CATSSGQGARMQETQYF	TGTGCCACCAGCTCGGGACAGGGGGCCCGGATGCAAGAGACCCAGTACTTC
TRBJ2-1	TRBV20-1	few	.	CSARAGFYNEQFF	TGCAGTGCTAGAGCCGGGTTTTACAATGAGCAGTTCTTC
TRBJ2-2	TRBV25-1	.	.	CASSPLVGRGDAGELFF	TGTGCCAGCAGTCCCCTCGTAGGCAGGGGCGACGCCGGGGAGCTGTTTTTT
TRBJ2-1	TRBV28	.	.	CASSLWDEQFF	TGTGCCAGCAGTTTATGGGATGAGCAGTTCTTC
TRBJ1-2	TRBV27	.	.	CASRGGSNYGYTF	TGTGCCAGCAGAGGTGGATCTAACTATGGCTACACCTTC
TRBJ1-1	TRBV5-1	few	.	CASKDPNTEAFF	TGCGCCAGCAAGGACCCAAACACTGAAGCTTTCTTT
TRBJ1-1	TRBV2	few	.	CASSDWQGNTEAFF	TGTGCCAGCAGTGACTGGCAGGGCAACACTGAAGCTTTCTTT
TRBJ2-5	TRBV20-1	.	TRBD2	CSAPPASGAWETQYF	TGCAGTGCCCCCCCAGCTAGCGGGGCCTGGGAGACCCAGTACTTC
TRBJ2-5	TRBV5-1	.	.	CASSSGIDETQYF	TGCGCCAGCAGCTCGGGGATTGATGAGACCCAGTACTTC
TRBJ1-6	TRBV7-2	few	.	CASSLSGTPLHF	TGTGCCAGCAGCTTGTCCGGGACACCCCTCCACTTT
TRBJ2-5	TRBV7-9	few	.	CASSTGRASETQYF	TGTGCCAGCAGCACCGGACGGGCTTCAGAGACCCAGTACTTC
TRBJ1-4	TRBV9	few	.	CASSPRAASNEKLFF	TGTGCCAGCAGCCCGAGAGCGGCAAGTAATGAAAAACTGTTTTTT
TRBJ1-6	TRBV5-1	few	TRBD1	CASAISSGGQGGSPLHF	TGCGCCAGCGCTATATCGTCCGGGGGACAGGGTGGGTCACCCCTCCACTTT
TRBJ2-5	TRBV6-2/TRBV6-3	.	.	CASSQPGAGQETQYF	TGTGCCAGCAGCCAACCCGGGGCGGGACAAGAGACCCAGTACTTC
TRBJ1-2	TRBV7-2	many	.	CASSLRDLNYGYTF	TGTGCCAGCAGCCTACGGGACCTTAACTATGGCTACACCTTC
TRBJ2-5	TRBV21-1	.	.	CASSKPDSSQQETQYF	TGTGCCAGCAGCAAGCCGGACAGTTCGCAACAAGAGACCCAGTACTTC
TRBJ2-3	TRBV4-2	many	.	CASRDGGGLLTDTQYF	TGTGCCAGCAGGGACGGCGGGGGCCTCCTCACAGATACGCAGTATTTT
TRBJ1-6	TRBV4-1	many	.	CASSRGESSYNSPLHF	TGCGCCAGCAGCCGAGGGGAGAGCTCCTATAATTCACCCCTCCACTTT
TRBJ1-5	TRBV6-2/TRBV6-3	.	.	CACSAHRGQWNQPQHF	TGTGCCTGCAGTGCCCACCGGGGGCAGTGGAATCAGCCCCAGCATTTT
TRBJ2-3	TRBV4-3	many	TRBD2	CASSHAGGTDTQYF	TGCGCCAGCAGCCACGCGGGGGGCACAGATACGCAGTATTTT
TRBJ2-1	TRBV5-4	few	TRBD1	CASSLLGQGYNEQFF	TGTGCCAGCAGCTTGCTAGGACAGGGGTACAATGAGCAGTTCTTC
TRBJ1-3	TRBV4-3	.	.	CASSQDVGGGRGNTIYF	TGCGCCAGCAGCCAAGACGTCGGGGGAGGCAGAGGAAACACCATATATTTT
TRBJ2-3	TRBV19	few	TRBD2	CASSTGGGAGGDTQYF	TGTGCCAGTAGTACGGGCGGGGGGGCCGGCGGGGATACGCAGTATTTT
TRBJ1-4	TRBV6-1	.	.	CADRQEKLFF	TGTGCCGATAGACAGGAAAAACTGTTTTTT
TRBJ1-1	TRBV7-2	few	TRBD1	CATRQGLNTEAFF	TGTGCCACCCGACAGGGATTGAACACTGAAGCTTTCTTT
TRBJ1-6	TRBV15	.	.	CATSRADRRYNSPLHF	TGTGCCACCAGCAGAGCAGACAGACGCTATAATTCACCCCTCCACTTT
TRBJ1-5	TRBV10-3	.	.	CAISESAVLYQPQHF	TGTGCCATCAGTGAGTCCGCGGTCCTCTATCAGCCCCAGCATTTT
TRBJ1-2	TRBV6-5	.	.	CASSYSYGVMGYTF	TGTGCCAGCAGTTACTCGTATGGGGTTATGGGCTACACCTTC
TRBJ2-1	TRBV20-1	.	.	CSARGSGREQFF	TGCAGTGCTAGGGGATCAGGGAGGGAGCAGTTCTTC
TRBJ2-1	TRBV27	.	.	CASQNGGTIKNEQFF	TGTGCCAGCCAGAACGGGGGGACAATAAAGAATGAGCAGTTCTTC
TRBJ2-3	TRBV4-2	few	TRBD2	CASSQESWSGGASDTQYF	TGTGCCAGCAGCCAAGAAAGCTGGAGCGGGGGGGCATCAGATACGCAGTATTTT
TRBJ2-3	TRBV20-1	.	TRBD2	CSTTPSSGVDTQYF	TGCAGTACAACTCCCTCCAGCGGGGTCGATACGCAGTATTTT
TRBJ2-2	TRBV10-1	.	.	CATSLSNTGELFF	TGCGCCACGTCTCTATCGAACACCGGGGAGCTGTTTTTT
TRBJ2-1	TRBV7-8	many	TRBD2	CASSRGLVMGNNEQFF	TGTGCCAGCAGCCGTGGACTAGTCATGGGGAACAATGAGCAGTTCTTC
TRBJ1-3	TRBV4-3	few	.	CASSHLQGGGNTIYF	TGCGCCAGCAGCCATCTACAGGGTGGTGGAAACACCATATATTTT
TRBJ1-2	TRBV30	few	.	CAWSVFPGYTF	TGTGCCTGGAGTGTATTCCCTGGCTACACCTTC
TRBJ2-2	TRBV10-3	.	.	CAISEMGEVDTGELFF	TGTGCCATCAGTGAGATGGGGGAGGTCGACACCGGGGAGCTGTTTTTT
TRBJ1-1	TRBV20-1	.	TRBD1	CSASRGRDTEAFF	TGCAGTGCTAGCAGGGGGAGAGATACTGAAGCTTTCTTT
TRBJ2-3	TRBV7-2	few	TRBD2	CASSRRAGRVDTQYF	TGTGCCAGCAGCCGCAGAGCGGGGCGGGTTGATACGCAGTATTTT
TRBJ2-3	TRBV12-3/TRBV12-4	few	.	CASSLGVPAGHTQYF	TGTGCCAGCAGTTTAGGGGTACCCGCCGGGCATACGCAGTATTTT
TRBJ2-3	TRBV5-8	.	.	CASSSRGGLAATQYF	TGTGCCAGCAGCTCCCGCGGTGGGCTAGCCGCTACGCAGTATTTT
TRBJ2-7	TRBV7-2	few	.	CASSDPYEQYF	TGTGCCAGCAGCGACCCCTACGAGCAGTACTTC
TRBJ1-1	TRBV6-5	.	TRBD1	CASSRWTGGTEAFF	TGTGCCAGCAGTAGGTGGACAGGGGGCACTGAAGCTTTCTTT
TRBJ1-5	TRBV24-1	few	.	CATQQASSQPQHF	TGTGCCACGCAACAGGCCTCGAGCCAGCCCCAGCATTTT
TRBJ2-5	TRBV28	few	.	CASSRQVRETQYF	TGTGCCAGCAGTAGACAGGTTAGGGAGACCCAGTACTTC
TRBJ2-1	TRBV7-7	few	TRBD2	CASSPSGTSGAYNEQFF	TGTGCCAGCAGCCCCTCCGGGACTAGCGGGGCCTACAATGAGCAGTTCTTC